This TCR beta chain was identified in a study of blood T cell repertoires in COVID-19. Whole-study context: The origin of the acute and convalescent COVID-19 samples was the United States, Italy and Spain.

Germline V gene lookup returns CDR1 SGHAT and CDR2 FQNNGV. The CDR3 loop spans 14 amino acids. V dropped 5 bases and J dropped 0 bases, with 8 bases sitting between them. Assay used: immunoSEQ multiplex PCR; TCRdb lists only in-frame clones, some missing. The sample consists of around 150,000 clones, 75% to 80% of them appearing once. The sample comprised peripheral blood. The origin of this receptor is an elderly woman with acute or convalescent COVID-19. The V gene is TRBV11-2, the J gene TRBJ1-3, with D unclear. CDR3 region: CASSPRSSGNTIYF. CDR3 nucleotide sequence: TGTGCCAGCAGCCCCCGGAGCTCTGGAAACACCATATATTTT.